The 23 T cell receptor beta chains below come from one sample, sequenced in a study of T cells in Graves' hyperthyroidism and ophthalmopathy. Researchers took RNA transcripts and amplified the TCR beta CDR3 regions from them. The study used the HTBI primer set for a first-round RT-PCR of the TCR CDR3. TCRdb reanalysed the multiplex PCR reads using MiXCR and keeps one entry per CDR3 protein. The table lists around 350,000 distinct CDR3 sequences, 15% to 20% of them singletons, with 3.7% in the top ten. Input material: blood. The receptors here all came from a woman aged 18-29 years with Graves' hyperthyroidism.

This clonotype was counted many times. This chain connects TRBV20-1 to TRBJ1-1; D might be TRBD1 (6 bases). Germline V gives CDR1 DFQATT, CDR2 SNEGSKA (reference sequence). Between the trimmed V and J ends, which lost 6 bases and 5 bases, there was a span of 19 bases. This CDR3 is built from 14 residues. CDR3 nucleotides: TGCAGTGCCCAACGCCCGGGGGCTGGTACTGAAGCTTTCTTT. This gives the protein CSAQRPGAGTEAFF.

Remarks on this clonotype: The junction differs from germline at one of its ends, possibly a read error. The chain carries TRBV11-2 and TRBJ2-7, with 10 bases fitting TRBD1. The V gene's germline CDR1 is SGHAT and CDR2 FQNNGV. This CDR3 spans 15 amino acids. In DNA form, the CDR3 reads TGTTCCAGCAGCCACCGGGACAGGGGCATATACGAGCAGTACTTC. Its protein is CSSSHRDRGIYEQYF.

The chain is built from TRBV29-1 and TRBJ2-7, with TRBD2 identical over 7 bases. With V trimmed by 5 bases and J by 3 bases, 10 bases remained unmatched. Germline CDR1 reads SQVTM; CDR2 reads ANQGSEA. The CDR3 runs 14 residues. CDR3 sequence reads: CSVSSAGANYEQYF. The CDR3 nucleotides are TGCAGCGTTTCCAGCGCGGGAGCCAACTACGAGCAGTACTTC.

The table lists this clonotype with many counts. The CDR3 nucleotides are TGCAGCTATTTGGGCGGGGACTATGGCTACACCTTC. Its protein product is CSYLGGDYGYTF. The J gene is TRBJ1-2, the V gene TRBV29-1; no firm D call. Germline V gives CDR1 SQVTM, CDR2 ANQGSEA. This CDR3 has 12 residues. V lost 8 bases to trimming and J lost 3 bases, with 13 bases between them.

This clonotype was counted only a few times. The rearrangement uses TRBV9 and TRBJ2-4; a weak D match, TRBD2 (6 bases). Germline values: CDR1 SGDLS, CDR2 YYNGEE. There are 17 residues in the CDR3. The V and J ends lost 4 bases and 0 bases respectively, with 17 bases between them. As DNA, the CDR3 is TGTGCCAGCAGCCTGGGACTGGAGATGGCAGCCAAAAACATTCAGTACTTC. This encodes CASSLGLEMAAKNIQYF.

This clonotype came up many times. This chain links TRBV18 with TRBJ2-5; 7 bases map to TRBD1. The germline V gene has CDR1 KGHSH and CDR2 LQKENI. Germline trimming cut 6 bases from V and 5 bases from J; bases unmatched to any gene: 9. The CDR3 has 14 amino acids. This chain's CDR3 is CASSPTGSDETQYF. CDR3 in DNA: TGTGCCAGCTCTCCGACAGGGTCGGACGAGACCCAGTACTTC.

This clonotype was seen ten or more times. The chain has TRBV12-3 or TRBV12-4 and TRBJ1-2; D not certain. The V end lost 3 bases, the J end lost 0 bases, and 5 bases lay between the germline ends. The CDR3 consists of 13 residues. This CDR3 reads CASSLRTNYGYTF. For the CDR3, the DNA is TGTGCCAGCAGTTTGAGGACTAACTATGGCTACACCTTC.

This clonotype was detected ten times or more. The genes are TRBV19 and TRBJ1-1; D call uncertain. CDR1 is LNHDA, CDR2 SQIVND, per germline (reference sequence). CDR3 length: 14 residues. V lost 0 bases and J lost 0, with 5 bases in between. For the CDR3, the DNA is TGTGCCAGTAGTATAGACAGCATGAACACTGAAGCTTTCTTT. Its protein product is CASSIDSMNTEAFF.

This clonotype showed up many times. V gene TRBV6-1 combines with J gene TRBJ1-1; D call uncertain. Trimming pared 5 bases from V and 6 bases from J, leaving 13 bases between. The CDR3 length is 13 residues. Germline V lookup: CDR1 MNHNS, CDR2 SASEGT. This chain's CDR3 is CASSQLPEAEAFF. The CDR3, as DNA: TGTGCCAGCAGTCAACTTCCGGAGGCTGAAGCTTTCTTT.

This clonotype was seen repeatedly, ten times or more. The chain carries TRBV12-3 or TRBV12-4 and TRBJ2-7; D may be TRBD1 (6 bases). The CDR3 consists of 14 residues. Trimming took 5 bases from V and 2 from J, leaving 13 bases between them. CDR3 sequence reads: CASSEYRDTYEQYF. DNA for the CDR3: TGTGCCAGCAGTGAGTACAGGGATACCTACGAGCAGTACTTC.

This clonotype appeared a single time. The chain links TRBV12-3 or TRBV12-4 to TRBJ2-7; 8 bases are shared with TRBD1. The length of the CDR3 is 14 residues. J lost 1 base, V lost 7 bases, and 6 bases had no gene match. CDR3: CASTRDRRSYEQYF. In nucleotides, the CDR3 is TGTGCCAGCACCCGGGACAGGAGGTCCTACGAGCAGTACTTC.

This clonotype occurred many times. The rearrangement uses TRBV20-1 and TRBJ1-1, with unresolved D. Germline V lookup: CDR1 DFQATT, CDR2 SNEGSKA (reference sequence). Trimming removed 4 bases from V and 5 bases from J, with 17 bases in between. The CDR3 loop spans 14 amino acids. As DNA, the CDR3 is TGCAGTGCTACTGAAAACCCGGGAAAAACTGAAGCTTTCTTT. Translation: CSATENPGKTEAFF.

This clonotype occurred a few times. V and J are TRBV7-3 and TRBJ2-5, with 7 bases aligning to TRBD2. CDR1 is SGHTA and CDR2 is FQGTGA in the germline V gene. The CDR3 runs 14 residues. With 5 bases clipped from V and 2 bases from J, the junction kept 5 bases outside the gene matches. For the CDR3, the DNA is TGTGCCAGCAGCCACGGGACTATTCAAGAGACCCAGTACTTC. Translation gives CASSHGTIQETQYF.

This clonotype was seen many times. The CDR3 DNA is TGCAGTGCTGGAAGCGGGGGTTGGTACCAAGAGACCCAGTACTTC. It encodes CSAGSGGWYQETQYF. The chain is built from TRBV20-1 and TRBJ2-5; 8 bases align to TRBD2. Germline values: CDR1 DFQATT, CDR2 SNEGSKA (reference sequence). CDR3 length: 15 residues. V trimming: 5 bases; J trimming: 0 bases; junction bases outside the gene matches: 8.

This clonotype was observed many times. The chain carries TRBV13 and TRBJ2-7, with 9 nucleotides matching TRBD2. Germline V lookup: CDR1 PRHDT, CDR2 FYEKMQ (reference sequence). This CDR3 has 15 amino acids. V shed 5 bases, J shed 2 bases, and the junction held 7 bases outside the gene matches. The DNA of the CDR3 is TGTGCCAGCAGCGGGTATAGCGGGGGAACCTACGAGCAGTACTTC. Amino acids: CASSGYSGGTYEQYF.

This chain joins TRBV11-2 and TRBJ1-1; 10 positions match TRBD1. Germline values: CDR1 SGHAT, CDR2 FQNNGV. With 5 bases clipped from V and 0 bases from J, the junction kept 3 bases outside the gene matches. There are 15 residues in the CDR3. CDR3 protein: CASSGGQGMNTEAFF. DNA of the CDR3: TGTGCCAGCAGCGGGGGACAGGGGATGAACACTGAAGCTTTCTTT.

The CDR3 protein is CASNGRNTGELFF. The CDR3 DNA is TGTGCCAGCAATGGGAGGAACACCGGGGAGCTGTTTTTT. V gene TRBV6-1 combines with J gene TRBJ2-2, with D perhaps TRBD2 (5 bases). Germline CDR1 and CDR2: MNHNS and SASEGT. The V end was cut by 7 bases, the J end by 1 base, with 7 bases between. The CDR3 length is 13 residues.

This clonotype was counted ten times or more. This rearrangement joins TRBV18 to TRBJ2-5; D possibly corresponds to TRBD2 (5 bases). This CDR3 is built from 15 residues. CDR1 and CDR2 from the germline V gene are KGHSH and LQKENI. V was cut by 5 bases and J by 4 bases, with 17 bases left in between. CDR3 residues: CASSSNRGTTETQYF. The CDR3 DNA is TGTGCCAGCTCATCGAATCGGGGAACTACAGAGACCCAGTACTTC. The variable domain in full, with the rest retrieved from reference TRBV18 and TRBJ2-5, is NAGVMQNPRHLVRRRGQEARLRCSPMKGHSHVYWYRQLPEEGLKFMVYLQKENIIDESGMPKERFSAEFPKEGPSILRIQQVVRGDSAAYFCASSSNRGTTETQYFGPGTRLLVL.

Note on this clonotype: A junction boundary mismatches the germline segment, possibly from a read error. The chain joins TRBV27 to TRBJ2-7; no definite D call. Germline V lookup: CDR1 MNHEY, CDR2 SMNVEV (reference sequence). The CDR3 contains 13 residues. CDR3 DNA: TGTGCCAGCAGTTTAGATCAACGCTACGAGCAGTACTTT. It encodes CASSLDQRYEQYF.

The V and J genes are TRBV24-1 and TRBJ1-2, with 8 bases fitting TRBD1. The CDR3 length is 13 residues. Germline V gives CDR1 KGHDR, CDR2 SFDVKD. The junction had 1 base not matched to a gene; V was cut back by 1 base and J by 7 bases. The CDR3 coding sequence is TGTGCCACCAGTGATTTAACAGGGGGTGGCTACACCTTC. Translation gives CATSDLTGGGYTF.

Many counts were recorded for this clonotype. V is TRBV24-1 and J is TRBJ1-2; D possibly corresponds to TRBD1 (5 bases). This CDR3 region has 13 residues. V dropped 6 bases and J dropped 0 bases, with 7 bases sitting between them. From germline, CDR1 is KGHDR and CDR2 SFDVKD. CDR3 region: CATSRTTNYGYTF. CDR3 bases: TGTGCCACCAGTAGGACAACTAACTATGGCTACACCTTC.

This clonotype has only one observation. The chain recombines TRBV20-1 with TRBJ2-7; 8 bases agree with TRBD1. V lost 3 bases, J lost 1 base, and 14 bases stayed unmatched. Germline CDR1 and CDR2: DFQATT and SNEGSKA (reference sequence). The CDR3 length is 17 residues. CDR3 amino acids: CSARGDRGEVGSYEQYF. CDR3 bases: TGCAGTGCTAGGGGTGACAGGGGAGAGGTTGGGTCCTACGAGCAGTACTTC.

Concerning this clonotype itself: The final CDR3 position lacks the conserved phenylalanine or tryptophan, pointing to a likely read error. This rearrangement joins TRBV6-5 to TRBJ1-2; D not resolved. The germline V gene encodes CDR1 MNHEY and CDR2 SVGAGI. This CDR3 is 15 amino acids long. Trimming shortened V by 5 bases and J by 8 bases, and 21 bases separated the two germline ends. The CDR3 protein is CASSHNTVSAAGYTL. CDR3 nucleotide sequence: TGTGCCAGCAGTCACAACACGGTGTCAGCGGCGGGCTACACCCTC.